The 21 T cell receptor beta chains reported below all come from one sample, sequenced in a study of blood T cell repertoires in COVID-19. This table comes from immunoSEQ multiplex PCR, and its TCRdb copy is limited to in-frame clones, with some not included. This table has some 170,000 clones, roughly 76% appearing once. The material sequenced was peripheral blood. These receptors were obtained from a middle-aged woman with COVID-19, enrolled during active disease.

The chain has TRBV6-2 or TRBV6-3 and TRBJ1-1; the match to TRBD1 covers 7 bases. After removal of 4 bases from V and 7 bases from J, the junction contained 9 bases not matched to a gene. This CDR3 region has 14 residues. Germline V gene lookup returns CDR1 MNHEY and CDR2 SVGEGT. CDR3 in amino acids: CASSSPGTAGEAFF. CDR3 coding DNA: TGTGCCAGCAGTTCCCCCGGGACAGCAGGTGAAGCTTTCTTT.

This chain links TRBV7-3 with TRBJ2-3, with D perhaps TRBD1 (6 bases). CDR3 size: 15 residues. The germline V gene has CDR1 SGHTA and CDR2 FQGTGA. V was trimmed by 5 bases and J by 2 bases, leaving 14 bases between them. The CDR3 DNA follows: TGTGCCAGCAGCCCACAGGGAATTAACACAGATACGCAGTATTTT. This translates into CASSPQGINTDTQYF.

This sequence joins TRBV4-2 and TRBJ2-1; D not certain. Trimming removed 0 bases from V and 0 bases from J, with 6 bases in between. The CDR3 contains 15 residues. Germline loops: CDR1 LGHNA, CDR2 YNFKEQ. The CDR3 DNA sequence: TGTGCCAGCAGCCAAGAATTAGTCTCCTACAATGAGCAGTTCTTC. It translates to CASSQELVSYNEQFF.

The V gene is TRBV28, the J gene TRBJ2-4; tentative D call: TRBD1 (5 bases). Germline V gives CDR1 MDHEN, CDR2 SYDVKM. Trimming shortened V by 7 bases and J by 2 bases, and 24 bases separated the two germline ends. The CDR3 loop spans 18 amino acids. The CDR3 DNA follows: TGTGCCAGCAACCTCAGGTACCAGGGAAGAAGAACCAAAAACATTCAGTACTTC. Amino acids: CASNLRYQGRRTKNIQYF. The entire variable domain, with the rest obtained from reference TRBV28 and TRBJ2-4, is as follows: DVKVTQSSRYLVKRTGEKVFLECVQDMDHENMFWYRQDPGLGLRLIYFSYDVKMKEKGDIPEGYSVSREKKERFSLILESASTNQTSMYLCASNLRYQGRRTKNIQYFGAGTRLSVL.

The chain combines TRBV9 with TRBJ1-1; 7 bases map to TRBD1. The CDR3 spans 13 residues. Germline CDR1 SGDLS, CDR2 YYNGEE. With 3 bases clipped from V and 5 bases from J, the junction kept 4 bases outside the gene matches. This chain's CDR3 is CASSGATGTEAFF. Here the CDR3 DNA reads TGTGCCAGCAGCGGGGCGACAGGGACTGAAGCTTTCTTT.

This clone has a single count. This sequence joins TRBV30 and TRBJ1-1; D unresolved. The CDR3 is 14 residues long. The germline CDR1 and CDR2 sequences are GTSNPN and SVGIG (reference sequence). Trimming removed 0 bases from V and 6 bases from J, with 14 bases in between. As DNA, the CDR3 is TGTGCCTGGAGTGTTCGACGGAGAGACTCTGAAGCTTTCTTT. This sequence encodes CAWSVRRRDSEAFF.

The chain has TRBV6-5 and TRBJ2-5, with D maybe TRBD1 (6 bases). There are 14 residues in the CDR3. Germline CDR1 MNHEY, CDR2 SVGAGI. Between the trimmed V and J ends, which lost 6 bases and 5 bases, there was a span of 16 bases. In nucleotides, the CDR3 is TGTGCCAGCAGCAGGGGAGCTTGGTCGGAGACCCAGTACTTC. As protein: CASSRGAWSETQYF.

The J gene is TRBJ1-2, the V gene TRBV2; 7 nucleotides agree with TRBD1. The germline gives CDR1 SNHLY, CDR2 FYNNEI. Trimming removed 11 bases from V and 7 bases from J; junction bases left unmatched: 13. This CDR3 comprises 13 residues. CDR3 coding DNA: TGTGCCGGCCGTCAGGACAGGAGAAGTGGCTACACCTTC. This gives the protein CAGRQDRRSGYTF.

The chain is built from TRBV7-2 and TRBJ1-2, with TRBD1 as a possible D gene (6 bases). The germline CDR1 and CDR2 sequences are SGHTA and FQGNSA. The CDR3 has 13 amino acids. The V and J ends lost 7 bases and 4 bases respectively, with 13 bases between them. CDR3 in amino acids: CASKVGQTYGYTF. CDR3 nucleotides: TGTGCCAGCAAAGTGGGACAAACCTATGGCTACACCTTC.

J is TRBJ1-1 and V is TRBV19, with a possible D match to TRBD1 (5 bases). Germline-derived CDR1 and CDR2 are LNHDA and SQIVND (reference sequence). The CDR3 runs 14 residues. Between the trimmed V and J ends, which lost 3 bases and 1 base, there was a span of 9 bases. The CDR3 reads CASSMWGGNTEAFF. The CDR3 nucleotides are TGTGCCAGTAGTATGTGGGGGGGGAACACTGAAGCTTTCTTT. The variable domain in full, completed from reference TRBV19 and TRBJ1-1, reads DGGITQSPKYLFRKEGQNVTLSCEQNLNHDAMYWYRQDPGQGLRLIYYSQIVNDFQKGDIAEGYSVSREKKESFPLTVTSAQKNPTAFYLCASSMWGGNTEAFFGQGTRLTVV.

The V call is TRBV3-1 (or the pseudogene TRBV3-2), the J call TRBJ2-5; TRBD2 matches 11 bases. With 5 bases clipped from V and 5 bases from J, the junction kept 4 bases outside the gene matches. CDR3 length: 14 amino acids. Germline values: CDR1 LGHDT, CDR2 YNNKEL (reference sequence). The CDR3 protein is CASSVSGRAETQYF. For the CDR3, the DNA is TGTGCCAGCAGCGTTAGCGGGAGGGCGGAGACCCAGTACTTC.

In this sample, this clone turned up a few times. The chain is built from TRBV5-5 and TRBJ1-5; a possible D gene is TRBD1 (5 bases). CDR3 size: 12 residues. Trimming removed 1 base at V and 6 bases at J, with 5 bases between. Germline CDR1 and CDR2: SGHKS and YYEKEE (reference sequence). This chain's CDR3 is CASSLRGQPQHF. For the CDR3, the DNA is TGTGCCAGCAGCTTGAGGGGTCAGCCCCAGCATTTT.

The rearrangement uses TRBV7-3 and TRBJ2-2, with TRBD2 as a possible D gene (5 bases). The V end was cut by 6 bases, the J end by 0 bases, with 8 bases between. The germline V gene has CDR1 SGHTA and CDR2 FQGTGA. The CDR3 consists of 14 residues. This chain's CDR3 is CASRGEPNTGELFF. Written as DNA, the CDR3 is TGTGCCAGCAGGGGAGAACCGAACACCGGGGAGCTGTTTTTT.

Here the CDR3 DNA reads TGTGCCAGTAGTATCAACTTATCCTACGAGCAGTACTTC. It translates to CASSINLSYEQYF. The V and J genes are TRBV19 and TRBJ2-7; no definite D call. There are 13 residues in the CDR3. V lost 3 bases, J lost 1 base, and 7 bases lay in between. The V gene's germline CDR1 is LNHDA and CDR2 SQIVND (reference sequence). The full variable domain, with the rest looked up from reference TRBV19 and TRBJ2-7, is DGGITQSPKYLFRKEGQNVTLSCEQNLNHDAMYWYRQDPGQGLRLIYYSQIVNDFQKGDIAEGYSVSREKKESFPLTVTSAQKNPTAFYLCASSINLSYEQYFGPGTRLTVT.

CDR3 protein: CASSLVAGGQGSYNEQFF. Written as DNA, the CDR3 is TGTGCCAGCAGCCTCGTAGCGGGGGGGCAGGGATCCTACAATGAGCAGTTCTTC. The chain couples TRBV7-9 to TRBJ2-1; 11 nucleotides match TRBD2. Trimming took 5 bases from V and 1 from J; bases not matched to a gene: 10. The CDR3 runs to 18 residues. Per germline, CDR1 SEHNR and CDR2 FQNEAQ (reference sequence). Complete variable domain (other parts from reference TRBV7-9 and TRBJ2-1): DTGVSQNPRHKITKRGQNVTFRCDPISEHNRLYWYRQTLGQGPEFLTYFQNEAQLEKSRLLSDRFSAERPKGSFSTLEIQRTEQGDSAMYLCASSLVAGGQGSYNEQFFGPGTRLTVL.

CDR3 residues: CSVERAAYNEQFF. The CDR3 DNA reads as TGCAGCGTTGAGAGGGCGGCCTACAATGAGCAGTTCTTC. The V call is TRBV29-1, the J call TRBJ2-1; perhaps TRBD2 as D (5 bases). CDR3 length: 13 amino acids. Trimming cost V 3 bases and J 2 bases, with 8 bases left between them. Per germline, CDR1 SQVTM and CDR2 ANQGSEA.

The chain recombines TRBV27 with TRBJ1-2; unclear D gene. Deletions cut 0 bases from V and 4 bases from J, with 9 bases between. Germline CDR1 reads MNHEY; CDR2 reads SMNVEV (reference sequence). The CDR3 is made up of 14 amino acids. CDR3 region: CASSLSPASYGYTF. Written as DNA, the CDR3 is TGTGCCAGCAGTTTATCCCCCGCGAGCTATGGCTACACCTTC.

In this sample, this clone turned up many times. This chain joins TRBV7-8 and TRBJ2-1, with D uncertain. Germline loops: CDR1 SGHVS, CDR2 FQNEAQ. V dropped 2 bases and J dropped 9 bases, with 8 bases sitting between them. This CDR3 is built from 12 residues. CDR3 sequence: CASSLLYGEQFF. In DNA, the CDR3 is TGTGCCAGCAGCTTACTTTACGGTGAGCAGTTCTTC.

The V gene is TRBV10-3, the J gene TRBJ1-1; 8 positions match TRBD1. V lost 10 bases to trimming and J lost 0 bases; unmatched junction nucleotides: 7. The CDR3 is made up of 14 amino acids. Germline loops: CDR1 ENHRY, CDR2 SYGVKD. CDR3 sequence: CATWTGPLNTEAFF. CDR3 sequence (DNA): TGTGCCACTTGGACAGGGCCCTTGAACACTGAAGCTTTCTTT.

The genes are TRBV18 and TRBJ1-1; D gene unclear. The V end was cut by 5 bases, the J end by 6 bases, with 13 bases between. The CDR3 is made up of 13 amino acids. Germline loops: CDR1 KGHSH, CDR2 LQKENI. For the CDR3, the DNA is TGTGCCAGCTCATCTGAGGCCCCCCCTGAAGCTTTCTTT. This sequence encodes CASSSEAPPEAFF. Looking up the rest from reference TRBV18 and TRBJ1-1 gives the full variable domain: NAGVMQNPRHLVRRRGQEARLRCSPMKGHSHVYWYRQLPEEGLKFMVYLQKENIIDESGMPKERFSAEFPKEGPSILRIQQVVRGDSAAYFCASSSEAPPEAFFGQGTRLTVV.

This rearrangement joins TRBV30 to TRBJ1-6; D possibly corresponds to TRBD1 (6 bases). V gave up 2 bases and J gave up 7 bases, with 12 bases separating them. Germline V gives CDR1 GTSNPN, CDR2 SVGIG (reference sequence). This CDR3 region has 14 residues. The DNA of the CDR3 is TGTGCCTGGAGTTCCGACAGGAGCAATTCACCCCTCCACTTT. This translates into CAWSSDRSNSPLHF.